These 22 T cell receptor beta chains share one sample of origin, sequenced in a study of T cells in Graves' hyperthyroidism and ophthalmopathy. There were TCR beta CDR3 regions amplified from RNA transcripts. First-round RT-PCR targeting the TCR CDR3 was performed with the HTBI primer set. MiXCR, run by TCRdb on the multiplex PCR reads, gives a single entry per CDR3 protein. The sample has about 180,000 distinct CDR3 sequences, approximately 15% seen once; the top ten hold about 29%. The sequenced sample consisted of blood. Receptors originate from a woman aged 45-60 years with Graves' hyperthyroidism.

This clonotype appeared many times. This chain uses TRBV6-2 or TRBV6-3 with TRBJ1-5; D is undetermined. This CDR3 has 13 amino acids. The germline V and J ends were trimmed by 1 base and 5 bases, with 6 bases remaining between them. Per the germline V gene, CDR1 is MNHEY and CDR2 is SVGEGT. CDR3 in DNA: TGTGCCAGCAGTTACTTAGCGTATCAGCCCCAGCATTTT. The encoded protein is CASSYLAYQPQHF.

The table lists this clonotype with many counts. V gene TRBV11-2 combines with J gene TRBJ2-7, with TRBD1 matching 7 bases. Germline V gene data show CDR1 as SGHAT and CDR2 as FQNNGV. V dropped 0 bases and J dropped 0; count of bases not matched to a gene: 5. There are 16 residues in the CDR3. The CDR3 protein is CASSLDQWTGSYEQYF. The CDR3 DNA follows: TGTGCCAGCAGCTTAGACCAATGGACAGGCTCCTACGAGCAGTACTTC.

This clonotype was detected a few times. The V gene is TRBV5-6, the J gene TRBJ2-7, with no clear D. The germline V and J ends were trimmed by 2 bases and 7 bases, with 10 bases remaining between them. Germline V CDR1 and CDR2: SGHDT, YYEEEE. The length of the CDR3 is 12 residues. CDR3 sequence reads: CASSLASGEQYF. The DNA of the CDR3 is TGTGCCAGCAGCTTAGCTTCTGGTGAGCAGTACTTC. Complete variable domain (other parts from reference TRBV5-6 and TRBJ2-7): DAGVTQSPTHLIKTRGQQVTLRCSPKSGHDTVSWYQQALGQGPQFIFQYYEEEERQRGNFPDRFSGHQFPNYSSELNVNALLLGDSALYLCASSLASGEQYFGPGTRLTVT.

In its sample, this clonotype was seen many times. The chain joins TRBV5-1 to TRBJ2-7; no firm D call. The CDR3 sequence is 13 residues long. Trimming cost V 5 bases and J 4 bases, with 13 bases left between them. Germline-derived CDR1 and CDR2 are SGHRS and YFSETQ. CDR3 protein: CASRGRPSYEQYF. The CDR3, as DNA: TGCGCCAGCAGGGGTAGGCCCTCGTACGAGCAGTACTTC.

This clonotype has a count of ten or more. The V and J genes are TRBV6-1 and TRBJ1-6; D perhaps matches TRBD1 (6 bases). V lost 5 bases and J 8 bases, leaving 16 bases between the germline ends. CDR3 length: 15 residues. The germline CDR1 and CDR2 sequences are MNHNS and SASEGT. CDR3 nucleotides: TGTGCCAGCAGTCAAGGACAGCCTGAGTATTCACCCCTCCACTTT. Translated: CASSQGQPEYSPLHF.

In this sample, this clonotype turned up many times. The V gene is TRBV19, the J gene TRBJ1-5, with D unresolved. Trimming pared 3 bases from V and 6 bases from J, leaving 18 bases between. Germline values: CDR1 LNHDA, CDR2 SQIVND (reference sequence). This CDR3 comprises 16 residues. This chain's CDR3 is CASSIQLYGQSQPQHF. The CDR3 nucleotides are TGTGCCAGTAGTATCCAACTTTATGGGCAGTCTCAGCCCCAGCATTTT.

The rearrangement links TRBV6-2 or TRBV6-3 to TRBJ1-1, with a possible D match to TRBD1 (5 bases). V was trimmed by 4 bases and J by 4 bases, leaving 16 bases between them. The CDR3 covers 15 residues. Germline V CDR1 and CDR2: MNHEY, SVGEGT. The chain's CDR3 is CASSSPGRVGTEAFF. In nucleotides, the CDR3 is TGTGCCAGCAGTTCCCCAGGGCGGGTGGGCACTGAAGCTTTCTTT.

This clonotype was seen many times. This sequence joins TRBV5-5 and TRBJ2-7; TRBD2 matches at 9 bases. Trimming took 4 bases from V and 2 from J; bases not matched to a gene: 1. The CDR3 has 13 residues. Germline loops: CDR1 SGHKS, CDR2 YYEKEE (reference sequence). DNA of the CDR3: TGTGCCAGCAGCAGGACTAGCGCCTACGAGCAGTACTTC. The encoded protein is CASSRTSAYEQYF.

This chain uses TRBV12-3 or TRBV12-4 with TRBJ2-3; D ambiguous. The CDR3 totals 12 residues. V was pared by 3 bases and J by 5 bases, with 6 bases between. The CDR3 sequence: CASSFTGDTQYF. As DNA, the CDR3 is TGTGCCAGCAGTTTCACTGGAGATACGCAGTATTTT.

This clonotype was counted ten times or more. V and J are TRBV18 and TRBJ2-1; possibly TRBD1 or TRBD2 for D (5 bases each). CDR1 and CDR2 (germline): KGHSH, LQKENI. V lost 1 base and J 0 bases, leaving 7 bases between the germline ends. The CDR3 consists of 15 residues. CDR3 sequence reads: CASSPRGNSYNEQFF. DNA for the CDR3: TGTGCCAGCTCACCACGGGGGAACTCCTACAATGAGCAGTTCTTC.

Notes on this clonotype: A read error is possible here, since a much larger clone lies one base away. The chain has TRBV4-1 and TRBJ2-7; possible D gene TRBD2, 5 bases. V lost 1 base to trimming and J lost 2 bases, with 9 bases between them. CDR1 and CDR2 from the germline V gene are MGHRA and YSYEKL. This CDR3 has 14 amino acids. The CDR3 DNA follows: TGCGCCAGCAGCCAAGTCCCGGGGACCTACGAGCAGTACTTC. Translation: CASSQVPGTYEQYF.

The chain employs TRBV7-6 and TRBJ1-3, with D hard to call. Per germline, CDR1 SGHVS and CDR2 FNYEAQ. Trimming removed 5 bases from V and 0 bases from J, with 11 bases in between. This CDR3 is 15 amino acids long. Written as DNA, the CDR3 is TGTGCCAGCAGCCTCGCCCACAGCTCTGGAAACACCATATATTTT. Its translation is CASSLAHSSGNTIYF. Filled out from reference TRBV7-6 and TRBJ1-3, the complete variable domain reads GAGVSQSPRYKVTKRGQDVALRCDPISGHVSLYWYRQALGQGPEFLTYFNYEAQQDKSGLPNDRFSAERPEGSISTLTIQRTEQRDSAMYRCASSLAHSSGNTIYFGEGSWLTVV.

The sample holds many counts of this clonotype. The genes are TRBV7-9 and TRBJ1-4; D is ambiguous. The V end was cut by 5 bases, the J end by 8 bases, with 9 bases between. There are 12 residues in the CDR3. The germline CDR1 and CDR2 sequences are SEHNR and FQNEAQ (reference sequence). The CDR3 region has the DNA TGTGCCAGCAGCCGCGGACGAGAAAAACTGTTTTTT. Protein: CASSRGREKLFF. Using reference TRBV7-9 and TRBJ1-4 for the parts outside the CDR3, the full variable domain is DTGVSQNPRHKITKRGQNVTFRCDPISEHNRLYWYRQTLGQGPEFLTYFQNEAQLEKSRLLSDRFSAERPKGSFSTLEIQRTEQGDSAMYLCASSRGREKLFFGSGTQLSVL.

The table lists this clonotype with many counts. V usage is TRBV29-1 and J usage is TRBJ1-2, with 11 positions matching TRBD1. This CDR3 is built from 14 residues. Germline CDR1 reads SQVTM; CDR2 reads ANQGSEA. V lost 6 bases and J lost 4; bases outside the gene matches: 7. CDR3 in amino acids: CSVKAGTGGYGYTF. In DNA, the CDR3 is TGCAGCGTGAAAGCCGGGACAGGGGGCTATGGCTACACCTTC.

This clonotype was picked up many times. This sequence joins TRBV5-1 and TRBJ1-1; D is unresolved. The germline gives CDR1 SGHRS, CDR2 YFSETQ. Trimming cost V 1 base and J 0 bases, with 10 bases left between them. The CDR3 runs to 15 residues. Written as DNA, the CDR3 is TGCGCCAGCAGCTTGTTTGCGGGATTGAACACTGAAGCTTTCTTT. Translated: CASSLFAGLNTEAFF.

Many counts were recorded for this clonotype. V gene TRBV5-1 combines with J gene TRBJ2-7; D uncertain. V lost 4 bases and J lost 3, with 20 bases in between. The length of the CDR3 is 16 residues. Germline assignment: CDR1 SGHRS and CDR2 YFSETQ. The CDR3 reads CASSTGGVESFYEQYF. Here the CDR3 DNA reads TGCGCCAGCAGCACTGGTGGGGTGGAATCTTTCTACGAGCAGTACTTC. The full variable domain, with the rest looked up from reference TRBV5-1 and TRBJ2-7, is KAGVTQTPRYLIKTRGQQVTLSCSPISGHRSVSWYQQTPGQGLQFLFEYFSETQRNKGNFPGRFSGRQFSNSRSEMNVSTLELGDSALYLCASSTGGVESFYEQYFGPGTRLTVT.

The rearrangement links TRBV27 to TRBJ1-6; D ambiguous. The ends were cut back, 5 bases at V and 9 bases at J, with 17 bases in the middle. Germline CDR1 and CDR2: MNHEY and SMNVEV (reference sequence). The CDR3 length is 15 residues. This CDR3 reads CASSPDRPSTSPLHF. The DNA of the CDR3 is TGTGCCAGCAGTCCTGACCGTCCAAGCACTTCACCCCTCCACTTT.

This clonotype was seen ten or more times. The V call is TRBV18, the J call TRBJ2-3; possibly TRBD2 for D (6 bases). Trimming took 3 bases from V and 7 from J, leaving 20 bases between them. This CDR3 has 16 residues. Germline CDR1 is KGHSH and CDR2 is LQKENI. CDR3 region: CASSPSRSRGPNTQYF. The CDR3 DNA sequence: TGTGCCAGCTCACCTTCTCGATCGCGGGGTCCCAATACGCAGTATTTT.

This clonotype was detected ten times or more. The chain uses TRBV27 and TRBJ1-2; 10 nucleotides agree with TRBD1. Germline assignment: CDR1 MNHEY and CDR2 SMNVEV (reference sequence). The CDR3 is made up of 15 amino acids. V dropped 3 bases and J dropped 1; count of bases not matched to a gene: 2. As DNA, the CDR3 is TGTGCCAGCAGTTTGGGGACAGGGGATAACTATGGCTACACCTTC. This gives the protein CASSLGTGDNYGYTF.

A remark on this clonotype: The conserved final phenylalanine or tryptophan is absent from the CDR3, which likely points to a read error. The CDR3 region is CASSRPWDTEAFL. The CDR3 DNA reads TGTGCCAGCAGCCGACCCTGGGACACTGAAGCTTTCCTT. The chain employs TRBV5-8 and TRBJ1-1; D uncertain. The germline V gene encodes CDR1 SGHTS and CDR2 YDEGEE. The V end lost 4 bases, the J end lost 3 bases, and 10 bases lay between the germline ends. This CDR3 has 13 residues.

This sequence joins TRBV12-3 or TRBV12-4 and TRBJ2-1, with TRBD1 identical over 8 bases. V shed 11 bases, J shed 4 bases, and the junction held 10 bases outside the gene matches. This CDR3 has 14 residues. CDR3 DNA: TGTGCCGGCGCGAGACAGGGGAATTACAATGAGCAGTTCTTC. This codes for CAGARQGNYNEQFF.

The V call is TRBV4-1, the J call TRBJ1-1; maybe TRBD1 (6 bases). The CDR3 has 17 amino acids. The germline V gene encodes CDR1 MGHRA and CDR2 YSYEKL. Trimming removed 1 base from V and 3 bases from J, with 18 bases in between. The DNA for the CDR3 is TGCGCCAGCAGCCAAGGCCCAAGGGGGGCTGATCACACTGAAGCTTTCTTT. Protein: CASSQGPRGADHTEAFF.